The present entry profiles one T cell receptor beta chain with its context. This entry comes from a study of control samples from healthy donors and cancer patients. Trimming removed 4 bases from V and 3 bases from J; junction bases left unmatched: 7. This CDR3 comprises 16 residues. The germline CDR1 and CDR2 sequences are KGHDR and SFDVKD. Libraries were prepared by immunoSEQ multiplex PCR; TCRdb keeps only in-frame clonotypes and omits some of them. The table lists 100,000 to 150,000 clones, around 87% of them singletons. The genes are TRBV24-1 and TRBJ1-5, with 8 bases fitting TRBD1. Sequenced material: blood. This TCR derives from a man under 40 in good health. The CDR3 DNA reads TGTGCCACCAGTGACTCCCGGACAGGGTTCAATCAGCCCCAGCATTTT. It is translated as CATSDSRTGFNQPQHF.